A single sample gave rise to the 3 T cell receptor beta chains below, sequenced in a study of T cell changes during pregnancy in multiple sclerosis. Measured with immunoSEQ multiplex PCR; TCRdb has only the in-frame clones, and not every one. The table shows roughly 110,000 clones, with about 90% occurring only once. Source: peripheral blood, taken in the third trimester of pregnancy. These receptors were taken from a female donor with multiple sclerosis, enrolled in a pregnancy study.

This chain connects TRBV7-3 to TRBJ2-1, with 10 bases lining up with TRBD2. The V segment lost 6 bases and the J segment 6 bases; nucleotides outside the gene matches: 11. The CDR3 runs to 16 residues. Germline CDR1 SGHTA, CDR2 FQGTGA. The CDR3 nucleotides are TGTGCCAGCAGTGGCGGCCGGACTAGCGGTTCCAATGAGCAGTTCTTC. The encoded protein is CASSGGRTSGSNEQFF. Together with reference TRBV7-3 and TRBJ2-1, the CDR3 gives the full variable domain: GAGVSQTPSNKVTEKGKYVELRCDPISGHTALYWYRQSLGQGPEFLIYFQGTGAADDSGLPNDRFFAVRPEGSVSTLKIQRTERGDSAVYLCASSGGRTSGSNEQFFGPGTRLTVL.

The rearrangement uses TRBV28 and TRBJ1-5, with a tentative D call TRBD1 (6 bases). The CDR3 has 14 amino acids. Germline V gene lookup returns CDR1 MDHEN and CDR2 SYDVKM. The V end was cut by 9 bases, the J end by 5 bases, with 17 bases between. The DNA for the CDR3 is TGTGCCAGTACAAGTGAGGGGGGGCATCAGCCCCAGCATTTT. The encoded protein is CASTSEGGHQPQHF.

The gene calls are TRBV30 and TRBJ1-2; D not certain. V was pared by 5 bases and J by 4 bases, with 11 bases between. CDR3 length: 12 amino acids. Germline loops: CDR1 GTSNPN, CDR2 SVGIG (reference sequence). CDR3 nucleotide sequence: TGTGCCTGGGATCGTGACATCTATGGCTACACCTTC. This gives the protein CAWDRDIYGYTF.